These 8 T cell receptor beta chains came from one sample sequenced in a study of blood T cell repertoires in COVID-19. Profiling relied on immunoSEQ multiplex PCR, and the TCRdb table lists in-frame clones only, not all of them. Of about 45,000 clones listed, 75% to 90% are singletons. Sequenced material: peripheral blood. Receptor source: a woman aged 80 or over with active COVID-19.

This chain uses TRBV24-1 with TRBJ2-1; D perhaps matches TRBD1 (6 bases). Germline CDR1 KGHDR, CDR2 SFDVKD. The V and J ends lost 4 bases and 8 bases respectively, with 17 bases between them. The CDR3 covers 15 residues. The CDR3 loop is CATSDPYRNRDEQFF. Written as DNA, the CDR3 is TGTGCCACCAGTGACCCTTATAGAAACAGGGATGAGCAGTTCTTC.

V is TRBV6-5 and J is TRBJ2-5, with D possibly TRBD2 on 6 matching bases. The ends were cut back, 6 bases at V and 1 base at J, with 9 bases in the middle. Germline CDR1 MNHEY, CDR2 SVGAGI. The CDR3 totals 13 residues. The CDR3 here is CASRPGGQETQYF. The CDR3 DNA is TGTGCCAGCAGACCCGGGGGCCAAGAGACCCAGTACTTC.

V usage is TRBV14 and J usage is TRBJ2-7; 8 bases are shared with TRBD1. This CDR3 is built from 14 residues. V was pared by 5 bases and J by 7 bases, with 10 bases of the junction left unmatched. CDR1 is SGHDN, CDR2 FVKESK, per germline. CDR3 bases: TGTGCCAGCAGCGTGCACACAGGGGGTTCTGAGCAGTACTTC. The encoded protein is CASSVHTGGSEQYF.

This clone was seen only a few times. The chain couples TRBV7-9 to TRBJ1-2, with 9 positions matching TRBD1. This CDR3 is 15 amino acids long. Germline-derived CDR1 and CDR2 are SEHNR and FQNEAQ (reference sequence). Losses at the gene ends were 5 bases for V and 4 bases for J; bases not matched to a gene: 8. The CDR3 is CASSEQGARAYGYTF. The CDR3 DNA follows: TGTGCCAGCAGCGAACAGGGGGCGCGGGCCTATGGCTACACCTTC. The entire variable domain, with the rest obtained from reference TRBV7-9 and TRBJ1-2, is as follows: DTGVSQNPRHKITKRGQNVTFRCDPISEHNRLYWYRQTLGQGPEFLTYFQNEAQLEKSRLLSDRFSAERPKGSFSTLEIQRTEQGDSAMYLCASSEQGARAYGYTFGSGTRLTVV.

The chain recombines TRBV28 with TRBJ1-2; unclear D gene. CDR3 length: 12 amino acids. Germline CDR1 reads MDHEN; CDR2 reads SYDVKM. Deletions cut 7 bases from V and 12 bases from J, with 18 bases between. CDR3 nucleotides: TGTGCCAGCAACGGGAATATCCTTTTAGACACCTTC. Its protein product is CASNGNILLDTF.

This clone came up once. The chain combines TRBV5-1 with TRBJ2-5; 15 bases agree with TRBD2. Trimming cost V 2 bases and J 2 bases; bases outside gene matches: 4. The CDR3 contains 17 residues. Germline assignment: CDR1 SGHRS and CDR2 YFSETQ. The CDR3 spells CASSFGTSGGLQETQYF. The CDR3 bases are TGCGCCAGCAGCTTCGGGACTAGCGGGGGGCTACAAGAGACCCAGTACTTC. Full variable domain (rest looked up from reference TRBV5-1 and TRBJ2-5): KAGVTQTPRYLIKTRGQQVTLSCSPISGHRSVSWYQQTPGQGLQFLFEYFSETQRNKGNFPGRFSGRQFSNSRSEMNVSTLELGDSALYLCASSFGTSGGLQETQYFGPGTRLLVL.

The chain combines TRBV7-8 with TRBJ2-2; TRBD2 aligns across 10 bases. Germline CDR1 reads SGHVS; CDR2 reads FQNEAQ. The ends lost 1 base at V and 6 bases at J; junction bases unmatched: 5. The CDR3 extends over 16 amino acids. This chain's CDR3 is CASSLEASGGSGELFF. The DNA for the CDR3 is TGTGCCAGCAGCTTAGAAGCTAGCGGGGGCTCCGGGGAGCTGTTTTTT.

The V gene is TRBV10-3, the J gene TRBJ1-5, with D perhaps TRBD1 (5 bases). Trimming took 0 bases from V and 0 from J, leaving 9 bases between them. Germline CDR1 ENHRY, CDR2 SYGVKD. The CDR3 covers 16 residues. The CDR3 region is CAISESKDTSNQPQHF. The CDR3 DNA follows: TGTGCCATCAGTGAGTCGAAGGACACTAGCAATCAGCCCCAGCATTTT.